These 16 T cell receptor beta chains came from one sample sequenced in a study of T cells of healthy individuals. From the 5' RACE reads, TCRdb called clonotypes with MiXCR, one entry per CDR3 protein. The data hold roughly 87,000 distinct CDR3 sequences, with roughly 15% observed a single time. The origin of the receptors is a human donor in good health.

Ten or more counts support this clonotype. V and J are TRBV3-1 and TRBJ2-7, with TRBD2 matching over 9 bases. Looked up from germline, CDR1 is LGHDT and CDR2 is YNNKEL (reference sequence). There are 13 residues in the CDR3. V lost 6 bases, J lost 3 bases, and 3 bases stayed unmatched. The DNA for the CDR3 is TGTGCCAGCAGTCCTAGCGGGAACTACGAGCAGTACTTC. It codes for CASSPSGNYEQYF.

The V and J genes are TRBV29-1 and TRBJ2-3; D call uncertain. Germline V gene data show CDR1 as SQVTM and CDR2 as ANQGSEA. This CDR3 spans 15 amino acids. V lost 3 bases and J 0 bases, leaving 13 bases between the germline ends. The CDR3 reads CSVDLSAGSTDTQYF. As DNA, the CDR3 is TGCAGCGTTGATCTATCCGCCGGGAGCACAGATACGCAGTATTTT.

Note on this clonotype: At one of its ends the junction is not consistent with the germline gene, which may arise from a read error. The chain uses TRBV12-3 or TRBV12-4 and TRBJ1-1; no clear D. There are 12 residues in the CDR3. The CDR3 sequence: CASSLELPTPRF. In DNA form, the CDR3 reads TGTGCCAGCAGTCTAGAACTCCCGACTCCACGCTTT.

This clonotype was detected a few times. The chain joins TRBV3-1 to TRBJ1-2; D gene uncertain. CDR1 is LGHDT and CDR2 is YNNKEL in the germline V gene (reference sequence). The CDR3 has 13 residues. The V gene lost 0 bases and the J gene lost 8 bases, with 10 bases spanning the gap. This chain's CDR3 is CASSQETSRGYTF. The CDR3 region has the DNA TGTGCCAGCAGCCAAGAAACCAGCCGGGGCTACACCTTC.

The chain is built from TRBV7-3 and TRBJ2-2, with TRBD1 identical over 8 bases. The CDR3 has 16 amino acids. Germline CDR1 SGHTA, CDR2 FQGTGA. J lost 7 bases, V lost 1 base, and 8 bases had no gene match. The CDR3 DNA reads as TGTGCCAGCAGCTTAATAGGACAGGGATTTGGCGGGGAGCTGTTTTTT. It yields the protein CASSLIGQGFGGELFF.

This clonotype was recorded at least ten times. V is TRBV29-1 and J is TRBJ2-5; D ambiguous. Trimming stripped 6 bases from V and 0 bases from J, with 5 bases between. In germline, CDR1 is SQVTM, CDR2 ANQGSEA. This CDR3 has 11 residues. The CDR3 sequence is CSVWHQETQYF. Written as DNA, the CDR3 is TGCAGCGTCTGGCACCAAGAGACCCAGTACTTC.

This clonotype was found a few times. The CDR3 reads CASSVTGTGRNSPLHF. The CDR3 region has the DNA TGTGCCAGCAGCGTTACCGGGACAGGGAGGAATTCACCCCTCCACTTT. The chain employs TRBV7-2 and TRBJ1-6; 9 bases are a match to TRBD1. The CDR3 has 16 residues. V was clipped by 5 bases and J by 7 bases; unmatched bases: 9. The germline V gene encodes CDR1 SGHTA and CDR2 FQGNSA.

This clonotype has a count of ten or more. This chain uses TRBV25-1 with TRBJ1-1; D call uncertain. This CDR3 is 14 amino acids long. Germline CDR1 and CDR2: MGHDK and SYGVNS. The germline V and J ends were trimmed by 4 bases and 4 bases, with 13 bases remaining between them. The CDR3 DNA reads TGTGCCAGCAGTGTCTTCGGTGGGAGCACTGAAGCTTTCTTT. Protein product: CASSVFGGSTEAFF. Drawing the rest from reference TRBV25-1 and TRBJ1-1, the complete variable domain is EADIYQTPRYLVIGTGKKITLECSQTMGHDKMYWYQQDPGMELHLIHYSYGVNSTEKGDLSSESTVSRIRTEHFPLTLESARPSHTSQYLCASSVFGGSTEAFFGQGTRLTVV.

The chain links TRBV5-1 to TRBJ1-2, with D tentatively TRBD1 (6 bases). Trimming took 5 bases from V and 2 from J, leaving 13 bases between them. The CDR3 loop spans 14 amino acids. CDR1 is SGHRS, CDR2 YFSETQ, per germline. This CDR3 is CASRGQGTNYGYTF. The CDR3 coding sequence is TGCGCCAGCAGAGGGCAGGGGACAAACTATGGCTACACCTTC.

This chain links TRBV28 with TRBJ1-1; no reliable D call. Germline assignment: CDR1 MDHEN and CDR2 SYDVKM. The CDR3 is 11 amino acids. V lost 5 bases, J lost 5 bases, and 6 bases lay in between. CDR3 residues: CASSPRTEAFF. The CDR3 DNA reads as TGTGCCAGCAGTCCCCGGACTGAAGCTTTCTTT.

This clonotype was recorded many times. This chain joins TRBV6-1 and TRBJ2-5; 9 nucleotides agree with TRBD2. In germline, CDR1 is MNHNS, CDR2 SASEGT. The V segment lost 3 bases and the J segment 2 bases; nucleotides outside the gene matches: 4. CDR3 length equals 15 residues. The CDR3 coding sequence is TGTGCCAGCAGTGATATGGCGGGGGGGCAAGAGACCCAGTACTTC. Amino acids: CASSDMAGGQETQYF.

This clonotype was recorded a few times. The chain joins TRBV11-3 to TRBJ2-1, with 11 bases identical to TRBD2. Trimming took 0 bases from V and 7 from J; bases not matched to a gene: 8. Germline V gives CDR1 SGHNT, CDR2 YENEEA. The CDR3 sequence is 17 residues long. The CDR3 DNA sequence: TGTGCCAGCAGCTTAGATCTTAGCGGGAGGGCGGGTAATGAGCAGTTCTTC. Residues: CASSLDLSGRAGNEQFF.

V usage is TRBV7-8 and J usage is TRBJ2-7; D not certain. Germline values: CDR1 SGHVS, CDR2 FQNEAQ. Trimming cost V 1 base and J 0 bases, with 7 bases left between them. The length of the CDR3 is 14 residues. The CDR3 coding sequence is TGTGCCAGCAGCTTAGGCGGTATCTCCTACGAGCAGTACTTC. It is translated as CASSLGGISYEQYF.

This clonotype was counted at least ten times. CDR3 loop: CASSQTGGSGNQPQHF. Written as DNA, the CDR3 is TGTGCCAGCAGCCAAACAGGGGGTTCAGGCAATCAGCCCCAGCATTTT. This sequence joins TRBV4-2 and TRBJ1-5; 8 bases map to TRBD1. In germline, CDR1 is LGHNA, CDR2 YNFKEQ. The V and J ends lost 2 bases and 2 bases, in that order; junction bases with no gene match: 5. The CDR3 runs 16 residues.

This clonotype showed up just a few times. V usage is TRBV7-2 and J usage is TRBJ1-2; D may be TRBD1 (6 bases). The CDR3 consists of 11 residues. Germline assignment: CDR1 SGHTA and CDR2 FQGNSA. Trimming stripped 11 bases from V and 4 bases from J, with 11 bases between. This CDR3 is CASRGSYGYTF. CDR3 in DNA: TGTGCCTCAAGGGGGAGCTATGGCTACACCTTC.

V gene TRBV6-5 combines with J gene TRBJ1-2; D possibly corresponds to TRBD1 (5 bases). From germline, CDR1 is MNHEY and CDR2 SVGAGI. Trimming took 4 bases from V and 10 from J, leaving 13 bases between them. CDR3 length equals 12 residues. For the CDR3, the DNA is TGTGCCAGCAGTTCCTCGGGACGGGCCTACACCTTC. This sequence encodes CASSSSGRAYTF.